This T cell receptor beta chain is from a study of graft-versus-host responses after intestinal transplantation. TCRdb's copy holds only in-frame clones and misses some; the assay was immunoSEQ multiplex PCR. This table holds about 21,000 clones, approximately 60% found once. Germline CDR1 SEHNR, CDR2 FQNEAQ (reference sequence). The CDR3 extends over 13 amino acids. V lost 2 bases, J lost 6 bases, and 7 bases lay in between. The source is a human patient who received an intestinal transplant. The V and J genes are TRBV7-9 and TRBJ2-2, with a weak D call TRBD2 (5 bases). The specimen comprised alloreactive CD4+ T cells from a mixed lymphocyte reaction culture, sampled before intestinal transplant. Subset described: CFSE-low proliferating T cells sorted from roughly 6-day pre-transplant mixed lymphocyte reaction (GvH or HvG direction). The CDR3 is CASSLFGAGELFF. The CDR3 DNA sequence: TGTGCCAGCAGCTTATTCGGGGCCGGGGAGCTGTTTTTT.